These 7 T cell receptor beta chains were all obtained from the same sample, sequenced in a study of early T cells in non-severe SARS-CoV-2 infection. In TCRdb, the 5' RACE reads were re-called with MiXCR into one record per CDR3 protein. This table holds 55,000 to 80,000 distinct CDR3 sequences, 12% found once. Specimen: whole blood. The source of these receptors is an adult who was a healthcare worker with PCR-confirmed SARS-CoV-2 infection or an uninfected control (not recorded which).

This clonotype came up a few times. The chain couples TRBV9 to TRBJ2-7, with TRBD2 matching 9 bases. With V trimmed by 2 bases and J by 7 bases, 13 bases remained unmatched. Looked up from germline, CDR1 is SGDLS and CDR2 is YYNGEE. The length of the CDR3 is 16 residues. The CDR3 sequence is CASSVAGGTANEEQYF. CDR3 bases: TGTGCCAGCAGCGTGGCGGGAGGGACAGCGAACGAAGAGCAGTACTTC.

The chain couples TRBV2 to TRBJ2-7; D unresolved. Trimming pared 4 bases from V and 1 base from J, leaving 20 bases between. Germline V lookup: CDR1 SNHLY, CDR2 FYNNEI. This CDR3 is 17 amino acids long. The CDR3 coding sequence is TGTGCCAGCAGTGCCGATGCTGGCTCGGGCCGTTCCTACGAGCAGTACTTC. Its translation is CASSADAGSGRSYEQYF.

This clonotype turned up a few times. At one end the junction does not follow the germline gene, possibly because of a read error. V is TRBV7-9 and J is TRBJ2-7; D not certain. The length of the CDR3 is 14 residues. In germline, CDR1 is SEHNR, CDR2 FQNEAQ (reference sequence). The CDR3 region is CASSLGKGTHEQYF. Here the CDR3 DNA reads TGTGCCAGCAGTTTAGGGAAGGGAACCCACGAGCAGTACTTC.

The count of this clonotype is one. V and J are TRBV3-2 and TRBJ2-3; the table assigns TRBD1, which was not confirmed against the DNA. TRBV3-2 is a pseudogene. CDR3 length: 20 amino acids. CDR3 coding DNA: TGTGCCAGCAGTATAAGCCCCCTGTCTAGCGGGAGTTTAGGCACAGATACGCAGTATTTT. Translated, it gives CASSISPLSSGSLGTDTQYF.

The gene calls are TRBV5-1 and TRBJ1-4, with a possible D match to TRBD1 (6 bases). CDR3 size: 14 residues. V dropped 0 bases and J dropped 5 bases, with 8 bases sitting between them. CDR1 and CDR2 from the germline V gene are SGHRS and YFSETQ. Here the CDR3 DNA reads TGCGCCAGCAGCTTGGGGACAGAGAATGAAAAACTGTTTTTT. It yields the protein CASSLGTENEKLFF. Variable domain in full (rest from reference TRBV5-1 and TRBJ1-4): KAGVTQTPRYLIKTRGQQVTLSCSPISGHRSVSWYQQTPGQGLQFLFEYFSETQRNKGNFPGRFSGRQFSNSRSEMNVSTLELGDSALYLCASSLGTENEKLFFGSGTQLSVL.

This clonotype was observed many times. The V and J genes are TRBV6-5 and TRBJ2-5; D not certain. The V end lost 6 bases, the J end lost 2 bases, and 10 bases lay between the germline ends. CDR3 length: 13 residues. CDR1 MNHEY and CDR2 SVGAGI come from the germline V gene. The CDR3: CASRLIVQETQYF. CDR3 DNA sequence: TGTGCCAGCAGGTTGATTGTGCAAGAGACCCAGTACTTC.

This clonotype was seen many times. V and J are TRBV7-9 and TRBJ1-4, with D possibly being TRBD1 (6 bases). There are 16 residues in the CDR3. V lost 5 bases to trimming and J lost 1 base, with 14 bases between them. Germline lookup yields CDR1 SEHNR and CDR2 FQNEAQ (reference sequence). The CDR3 spells CASSPGGARTNEKLFF. The CDR3 DNA reads as TGTGCCAGCAGCCCCGGGGGGGCGCGAACTAATGAAAAACTGTTTTTT.